Sequencing of this TCR beta chain was carried out in a study of blood T cell repertoires in COVID-19. Study-level background: Acute and convalescent COVID-19 specimens originated in the United States, Italy and Spain.

The CDR3 totals 13 residues. Trimming removed 6 bases at V and 3 bases at J, with 9 bases between. Participants were aged about 18 to 89 years from 20 to 30 US areas. Cohorts were based on clinical histories the participants reported. Sequencing was performed with immunoSEQ multiplex PCR; in TCRdb, only in-frame clones are kept and a portion is missing. The sample lists 300,000 to 450,000 clones; around 87% were seen once. Specimen: PBMCs or T cells enriched from blood (not recorded which). The chain couples TRBV12-3 or TRBV12-4 to TRBJ1-5, with D uncertain. The clonotype was recovered from a man aged 25-45 years who had recovered from COVID-19. This CDR3 reads CASSPRFNQPQHF. The CDR3 region has the DNA TGTGCCAGCAGCCCTCGGTTCAATCAGCCCCAGCATTTT.